Each of the 15 T cell receptor delta chains below was sequenced from the same sample in a study of gamma-delta T cells after stem cell transplantation. TCRdb called clones from the RT-PCR reads again using CATT. The sample lists 11,000 or so delta-chain clones, around 41% occurring once. The sample comprised gamma-delta T cells. Receptor source: a human donor. It is not recorded whose cells these are; they may come from a transplant donor.

This clone was counted a few times. CDR3 nucleotide sequence: TGTGCTCTTGGGGAACTAGTACGCCGCAGTCCTCGGCTTATGTACTGGCAATACACCGATAAACTCATCTTT. Its translation: CALGELVRRSPRLMYWQYTDKLIF. The V call is TRDV1, the J call TRDJ1, with D tentatively TRDD3 (5 bases). The CDR3 is made up of 24 amino acids. CDR1 is TSWWSYY and CDR2 is QGS in the germline V gene. V dropped 0 bases and J dropped 0 bases, with 35 bases sitting between them.

In regard to this clone: At one end, the junction sequence differs from germline, possibly due to a read error. This chain joins TRDV2 and TRDJ1; 10 bases line up with TRDD3. The CDR3 sequence is 19 residues long. Germline V gene data show CDR1 as GEAIGNYY and CDR2 as EKD. The CDR3 loop is CACDPSLVGDTHSTDNLIF. As DNA, the CDR3 is TGTGCCTGTGACCCGTCCTTGGTGGGGGATACCCACAGCACCGATAACCTCATCTTT.

The rearrangement uses TRDV1 and TRDJ1; the match to TRDD3 covers 10 bases. Germline V gene data show CDR1 as TSWWSYY and CDR2 as QGS. The CDR3 totals 20 residues. V dropped 7 bases and J dropped 0; count of bases not matched to a gene: 20. This CDR3 reads CALVGAGGYGPLSYTDKLIF. CDR3 sequence (DNA): TGTGCTCTTGTTGGGGCCGGGGGATACGGACCCCTATCGTACACCGATAAACTCATCTTT.

This clone appeared a few times. The CDR3 DNA reads as TGTGCCTTTCGGGACTGGGCAGGGGGATACACCGATAAACTCATCTTT. Encoded protein: CAFRDWAGGYTDKLIF. This chain joins TRDV3 and TRDJ1; TRDD3 agrees at 7 bases. Germline V gives CDR1 TVYSNPD, CDR2 GDNSRS (reference sequence). Trimming took 2 bases from V and 0 from J; bases not matched to a gene: 12. This CDR3 contains 16 residues.

Note on this clone: A clone one base away is much larger, so this may be a read error. CDR3 in amino acids: CACEPKVHTCSGGYPNSTAQLFF. The CDR3 bases are TGTGCCTGTGAACCCAAGGTCCACACATGTTCTGGGGGATACCCGAACTCGACAGCACAACTCTTCTTT. The chain couples TRDV2 to TRDJ2, with 11 bases that match TRDD3. Trimming removed 4 bases from V and 4 bases from J; junction bases left unmatched: 28. CDR1 and CDR2 from the germline V gene are GEAIGNYY and EKD. This CDR3 spans 23 amino acids.

The genes are TRDV1 and TRDJ1; 8 bases map to TRDD3. Germline V gives CDR1 TSWWSYY, CDR2 QGS. V lost 0 bases to trimming and J lost 3 bases; unmatched junction nucleotides: 12. The CDR3 is 18 amino acids. The CDR3 DNA sequence: TGTGCTCTTGGGGAACTGGTTAGCCGGGATACGGGACCCGATAAACTCATCTTT. Translated, it gives CALGELVSRDTGPDKLIF.

About this clone: Other nucleotide sequences from this sample produce the same CDR3. V and J are TRDV3 and TRDJ1, with TRDD3 matching over 8 bases. This CDR3 spans 18 amino acids. V lost 1 base, J lost 0 bases, and 16 bases stayed unmatched. In germline, CDR1 is TVYSNPD, CDR2 GDNSRS (reference sequence). For the CDR3, the DNA is TGTGCCTTTATGGGACCCTTTTCAACTGGGGGTGACACCGATAAACTCATCTTT. Protein product: CAFMGPFSTGGDTDKLIF.

The chain combines TRDV1 with TRDJ1; D may be TRDD2 or TRDD3 (8 bases each). Germline V lookup: CDR1 TSWWSYY, CDR2 QGS. The CDR3 extends over 24 amino acids. V was clipped by 1 base and J by 1 base, with 37 bases between them. The CDR3 spells CALGEPQFPISSYWGVEPTDKLIF. The CDR3, as DNA: TGTGCTCTTGGGGAACCTCAATTCCCAATCTCTTCCTACTGGGGGGTTGAGCCCACCGATAAACTCATCTTT.

The chain uses TRDV1 and TRDJ1; 9 nucleotides match TRDD3. CDR3 length: 18 amino acids. V trimming: 0 bases; J trimming: 7 bases; junction bases outside the gene matches: 15. CDR1 is TSWWSYY, CDR2 QGS, per germline. Here the CDR3 reads CALGELRCMEGDTTKLIF. CDR3 sequence (DNA): TGTGCTCTTGGGGAACTCCGCTGCATGGAGGGGGATACAACTAAACTCATCTTT.

This clone was seen more than once but under ten times. The J gene is TRDJ1, the V gene TRDV1; TRDD3 agrees at 13 bases. The germline V gene encodes CDR1 TSWWSYY and CDR2 QGS. Losses at the gene ends were 2 bases for V and 8 bases for J; bases not matched to a gene: 41. There are 27 residues in the CDR3. CDR3: CALGERVTVPGIIARVLGDTGRWKLIF. The CDR3 DNA is TGTGCTCTTGGGGAAAGGGTTACCGTGCCCGGTATCATTGCTCGCGTACTGGGGGATACGGGTCGGTGGAAACTCATCTTT.

CDR3 amino acids: CASSAGARTGDKLIF. The CDR3 DNA is TGTGCTAGTTCTGCTGGGGCCCGCACGGGCGATAAACTCATCTTT. The gene calls are TRDV1 and TRDJ1; TRDD3 might be the D (6 bases). There are 15 residues in the CDR3. Germline assignment: CDR1 TSWWSYY and CDR2 QGS. V was cut by 11 bases and J by 4 bases, with 23 bases left in between.

Of note for this clone: The identical CDR3 is also encoded by other nucleotide sequences in the sample. V and J are TRDV1 and TRDJ1, with TRDD3 matching over 7 bases. Per the germline V gene, CDR1 is TSWWSYY and CDR2 is QGS. The CDR3 length is 14 residues. Trimming cost V 6 bases and J 7 bases; bases outside gene matches: 11. Here the CDR3 DNA reads TGTGCTCTTGGTGGGCGGGGACTGGGGTCTAAACTCATCTTT. Protein product: CALGGRGLGSKLIF.

On this clone itself: This may be a read error, as it is one base from a much larger clone. The V call is TRDV2, the J call TRDJ1; D gene ambiguous. V was shortened by 0 bases and J by 4 bases, with 5 bases between the two germline ends. Germline assignment: CDR1 GEAIGNYY and CDR2 EKD. This CDR3 has 12 amino acids. In DNA, the CDR3 is TGTGCCTGTGACACCGACGTCGATAAACTCATCTTT. This codes for CACDTDVDKLIF.

A note on this clone: A much larger clone sits a single nucleotide away, making a read error possible. V is TRDV2 and J is TRDJ1; D is unresolved. Germline CDR1 is GEAIGNYY and CDR2 is EKD. The CDR3 is 15 residues long. CDR3: CACDTRLDHTDNLIF. The CDR3 DNA follows: TGTGCCTGTGACACGCGCCTGGATCACACCGATAACCTCATCTTT.

This clone was counted only a few times. Other DNA sequences within the sample encode an identical CDR3. The V and J genes are TRDV2 and TRDJ3; 12 bases line up with TRDD3. CDR3 length equals 22 residues. CDR1 is GEAIGNYY, CDR2 EKD, per germline. J was trimmed by 0 bases and V by 3 bases; bases with no gene match: 14. The CDR3 is CACDRDVLGDTASSWDTRQMFF. The CDR3 coding sequence is TGTGCCTGTGACCGAGACGTACTGGGGGATACTGCCAGCTCCTGGGACACCCGACAGATGTTTTTC.